These T cell receptor beta chains were read from a single sample in a study of control samples from healthy donors and cancer patients. Clones were read by immunoSEQ multiplex PCR, and TCRdb kept only the in-frame ones, dropping some. The sample contains some 130,000 clones, around nine tenths of which appear only once. The sample taken for sequencing was blood. These receptors came from a man younger than 35 in good health. CDR3s leave out the opening cysteine and the closing phenylalanine or tryptophan. The order of the fields is V gene, J gene, CDR3 length, CDR3 protein.

V: TRBV5-1; J: TRBJ2-3; length: 14; CDR3: ASSLVQLAGTDTQY
V: TRBV14; J: TRBJ2-2; length: 12; CDR3: ASSPQGVGGELF
V: TRBV12-3/TRBV12-4; J: TRBJ2-1; length: 10; CDR3: ASRTQGPEQF
V: TRBV9; J: TRBJ2-6; length: 18; CDR3: ASSVGRLGQSTSGANVLT
V: TRBV7-3; J: TRBJ2-3; length: 13; CDR3: ASSQSGGPTDTQY
V: TRBV7-2; J: TRBJ1-6; length: 14; CDR3: ASSLTGPLYNSPLH
V: TRBV4-2; J: TRBJ2-2; length: 15; CDR3: ASSQAVGSSGSGELF
V: TRBV7-9; J: TRBJ1-1; length: 13; CDR3: ASISDGVRDTEAF
V: TRBV12-5; J: TRBJ2-3; length: 10; CDR3: ASASHGNTQY
V: TRBV19; J: TRBJ1-6; length: 10; CDR3: ASSTRGSPLH
V: TRBV4-2; J: TRBJ2-5; length: 16; CDR3: ASSPKNALAGFQETQY
V: TRBV6-5; J: TRBJ1-5; length: 13; CDR3: ASSLGQLSNQPQH
V: TRBV28; J: TRBJ1-1; length: 12; CDR3: ASSPQGQGIEAF
V: TRBV11-2; J: TRBJ1-5; length: 13; CDR3: ASSLEAGHNQPQH
V: TRBV7-2; J: TRBJ1-5; length: 14; CDR3: ASSTAAAGGSQPQH
V: TRBV10-2; J: TRBJ2-2; length: 12; CDR3: ASIGRSNTGELF
V: TRBV7-9; J: TRBJ2-1; length: 16; CDR3: ASSLGPKTDSSYNEQF
V: TRBV7-9; J: TRBJ2-7; length: 13; CDR3: ASSSPDSRDYEQY
V: TRBV6-7; J: TRBJ1-1; length: 13; CDR3: ASSPSGGTGTEAF
V: TRBV30; J: TRBJ1-2; length: 12; CDR3: AWSTGGGLHGYT
V: TRBV5-6; J: TRBJ2-7; length: 16; CDR3: ASSLARGQGSYFYEQY
V: TRBV19; J: TRBJ1-6; length: 12; CDR3: ASTQDRGISPLH
V: TRBV11-3; J: TRBJ2-1; length: 15; CDR3: ASSLERDRGYYNEQF
V: TRBV21-1; J: TRBJ1-4; length: 12; CDR3: ASSKSCGNEKLF
V: TRBV6-2/TRBV6-3; J: TRBJ2-4; length: 15; CDR3: ASSSHTGAVIKNIQY
V: TRBV27; J: TRBJ2-5; length: 11; CDR3: ASSFLQGETQY
V: TRBV30; J: TRBJ2-3; length: 13; CDR3: AWGAGALGTDTQY
V: TRBV5-5; J: TRBJ1-2; length: 11; CDR3: ASSPGGVYGYT
V: TRBV7-6; J: TRBJ1-6; length: 13; CDR3: ASSDKGGDNSPLH
V: TRBV18; J: TRBJ1-5; length: 13; CDR3: ASSPVVGKDQPQH
V: TRBV5-1; J: TRBJ1-6; length: 13; CDR3: ASSLGSTENSPLH
V: TRBV30; J: TRBJ2-7; length: 13; CDR3: AWSVGGLGGYEQY
V: TRBV6-2/TRBV6-3; J: TRBJ2-3; length: 14; CDR3: ASSPVAGGGSDTQY
V: TRBV30; J: TRBJ1-1; length: 13; CDR3: AWSPGAGGRGEAF
V: TRBV5-4; J: TRBJ2-1; length: 14; CDR3: ASSSPLAGGLHEQF
V: TRBV28; J: TRBJ2-3; length: 10; CDR3: ASSRRQDTQY
V: TRBV19; J: TRBJ1-2; length: 14; CDR3: ASSQNPTGPNYGYT
V: TRBV24-1; J: TRBJ2-3; length: 14; CDR3: ATSRLAGGTGDTQY
V: TRBV19; J: TRBJ1-5; length: 13; CDR3: ASSIEDSSYQPQH
V: TRBV7-8; J: TRBJ1-3; length: 15; CDR3: ASSFEGGVIDGNTIY
V: TRBV19; J: TRBJ2-1; length: 14; CDR3: ASSTIAGGPYNEQF
V: TRBV28; J: TRBJ1-1; length: 12; CDR3: ASSLTGDFAEAF
V: TRBV9; J: TRBJ2-2; length: 12; CDR3: ASSRDGASGELF
V: TRBV3-1/TRBV3-2; J: TRBJ2-7; length: 14; CDR3: ASSQGLDIGRYEQY
V: TRBV28; J: TRBJ2-2; length: 14; CDR3: ASSSTRAANTGELF
V: TRBV6-6; J: TRBJ1-5; length: 15; CDR3: ASSPDRMDRGNQPQH
V: TRBV28; J: TRBJ2-7; length: 11; CDR3: ASSVPGPYEQY